This TCR beta chain was found in a study of Ad26.COV2.S vaccination and SARS-CoV-2 variants. For the study at large: A COV1001 Ad26.COV2.S trial-arm participant provided the sample. Intramuscularly, Ad26.COV2.S was given either once or twice, 56 days apart.

Germline CDR1 MGHDK, CDR2 SYGVNS. The CDR3 covers 12 residues. Trimming cost V 7 bases and J 4 bases, with 10 bases left between them. Sequencing used immunoSEQ multiplex PCR; TCRdb keeps in-frame clones, though not all of them. The sample yields 250,000 or so clones, around nine tenths seen once. The treatment is: 15 to 20 received Ad26.COV2.S at low or high dose, single or two shots; a few received placebo; per-sample allocation not given. Sampling occurred on day 63 after the first vaccine or placebo injection. The sequencing here drew on peripheral blood, taken in a trial of Ad26.COV2.S vaccine versus placebo. This receptor was obtained from a person between 18 and 60 years old who received the Ad26.COV2.S COVID-19 vaccine or a placebo. The rearrangement uses TRBV25-1 and TRBJ2-5; D not resolved. The CDR3 DNA follows: TGTGCCAGCACGGCAGACGTAGAGACCCAGTACTTC. Amino acid sequence: CASTADVETQYF.